This TCR beta chain was captured by sequencing in a study of blood T cell repertoires in COVID-19. Clones were read by immunoSEQ multiplex PCR, and TCRdb kept only the in-frame ones, dropping some. The table records roughly 480,000 clones, roughly nine tenths of them present only once. The CDR3 covers 16 residues. CDR1 and CDR2 (germline): ENHRY, SYGVKD. V gave up 7 bases and J gave up 1 base; unmatched junction bases: 7. The rearrangement uses TRBV10-3 and TRBJ2-2; 9 bases are shared with TRBD2. This TCR derives from a man between 18 and 35 years old with COVID-19, enrolled during active disease. The sequencing input was peripheral blood. Written as DNA, the CDR3 is TGTGCCATCACTGCTAGCGGGATGATGAACACCGGGGAGCTGTTTTTT. The encoded protein is CAITASGMMNTGELFF.